This TCR beta chain appears in the sequencing data of a study of early T cells in non-severe SARS-CoV-2 infection. About the study: The input, bulk RNA from unsorted whole blood, was sequenced, and chains were unpaired. Regarding the study as a whole: Using VDJdb, the matching emphasized anti-spike CD8 responses while missing private and CD4 specificities.

As for this clonotype: Antigen specificity is unknown.

Individual cDNA molecules carried attached unique molecular identifiers. TCRdb fed the 5' RACE reads into MiXCR, producing one record per CDR3 protein. The sample yields about 48,000 distinct CDR3 sequences, approximately 5.6% seen once. The material sequenced was whole blood. This receptor was identified in an adult who was a healthcare worker with PCR-confirmed SARS-CoV-2 infection or an uninfected control (not recorded which).

This chain's CDR3 is CASSQDVGQPQHF. The CDR3 nucleotides are TGCGCCAGCAGCCAAGATGTGGGGCAGCCCCAGCATTTT. The chain links TRBV4-3 to TRBJ1-5; D uncertain. With 0 bases removed from V and 7 bases from J, the gap between germline ends came to 7 bases. Germline lookup yields CDR1 LGHNA and CDR2 YSLEER. This CDR3 has 13 amino acids.